The 24 T cell receptor beta chains listed next were all sequenced from one sample in a study of cytomegalovirus exposure and HLA in healthy donors. PCR primers comprised 60 Vbeta and 13 Jbeta primers. The protocol was immunoSEQ multiplex PCR, while the TCRdb copy is restricted to in-frame clones and leaves out a portion. Its table lists fewer than 150,000 clones. The sequencing input was PBMCs. These receptors were taken from a woman between 55 and 75 years old in good health and CMV-seronegative.

The chain couples TRBV9 to TRBJ1-2, with D hard to call. This CDR3 region has 13 residues. With 0 bases removed from V and 4 bases from J, the gap between germline ends came to 7 bases. The germline V gene encodes CDR1 SGDLS and CDR2 YYNGEE. The CDR3: CASSVDNSYGYTF. The CDR3 DNA sequence: TGTGCCAGCAGCGTAGATAACAGCTATGGCTACACCTTC.

This chain links TRBV9 with TRBJ2-7; TRBD2 matches at 12 bases. The CDR3 runs 17 residues. The V segment lost 3 bases and the J segment 2 bases; nucleotides outside the gene matches: 9. CDR1 and CDR2 (germline): SGDLS, YYNGEE. CDR3 sequence: CASSAASGRADTYEQYF. The CDR3 bases are TGTGCCAGCAGCGCCGCTAGCGGGAGGGCGGATACCTACGAGCAGTACTTC.

This chain connects TRBV2 to TRBJ1-5; D is perhaps TRBD1 (6 bases). CDR1 is SNHLY and CDR2 is FYNNEI in the germline V gene. V was clipped by 4 bases and J by 7 bases, with 14 bases between them. The CDR3 loop spans 14 amino acids. CDR3 DNA: TGTGCCAGCAGTGTCGGGCAGGGGATGCAGCCCCAGCATTTT. Its translation is CASSVGQGMQPQHF. The full variable domain, with the rest looked up from reference TRBV2 and TRBJ1-5, is EPEVTQTPSHQVTQMGQEVILRCVPISNHLYFYWYRQILGQKVEFLVSFYNNEISEKSEIFDDQFSVERPDGSNFTLKIRSTKLEDSAMYFCASSVGQGMQPQHFGDGTRLSIL.

The chain combines TRBV19 with TRBJ2-7; 13 nucleotides align to TRBD2. This CDR3 is 17 amino acids long. CDR1 LNHDA and CDR2 SQIVND come from the germline V gene (reference sequence). Unmatched junction bases numbered 5, after V lost 3 bases and J lost 0 bases. CDR3 region: CASSIGLAGVLSYEQYF. CDR3 coding DNA: TGTGCCAGTAGTATCGGACTAGCGGGAGTCCTCTCCTACGAGCAGTACTTC.

The rearrangement links TRBV5-1 to TRBJ2-7; TRBD2 matches at 9 bases. Per the germline V gene, CDR1 is SGHRS and CDR2 is YFSETQ. V shed 6 bases and J 3 bases; nucleotides not matched to a gene: 7. The CDR3 extends over 14 amino acids. The DNA for the CDR3 is TGCGCCAGCATATTTTTGACTAGCGGCTACGAGCAGTACTTC. Residues: CASIFLTSGYEQYF.

The V and J genes are TRBV7-3 and TRBJ2-3, with 7 bases aligning to TRBD2. CDR1 is SGHTA and CDR2 is FQGTGA in the germline V gene. The ends lost 6 bases at V and 4 bases at J; junction bases unmatched: 7. The CDR3 contains 14 residues. DNA for the CDR3: TGTGCCAGCAGTCCAAGCGGGGCGGCAGATACGCAGTATTTT. Protein sequence: CASSPSGAADTQYF.

V usage is TRBV28 and J usage is TRBJ2-7, with TRBD2 identical over 9 bases. CDR3 length equals 17 residues. Trimming removed 4 bases from V and 0 bases from J; junction bases left unmatched: 10. Per germline, CDR1 MDHEN and CDR2 SYDVKM. CDR3 DNA sequence: TGTGCCAGCAGTTCCCTTCGACTAGCGGATAGCTCCTACGAGCAGTACTTC. It codes for CASSSLRLADSSYEQYF.

This chain links TRBV7-2 with TRBJ2-2, with D perhaps TRBD2 (6 bases). Trimming shortened V by 6 bases and J by 1 base, and 12 bases separated the two germline ends. This CDR3 spans 15 amino acids. Germline-derived CDR1 and CDR2 are SGHTA and FQGNSA. CDR3 sequence reads: CASSSQGLNTGELFF. The DNA for the CDR3 is TGTGCCAGCAGTTCTCAGGGACTGAACACCGGGGAGCTGTTTTTT. The full variable domain, in which reference TRBV7-2 and TRBJ2-2 provide the parts outside the CDR3, is GAGVSQSPSNKVTEKGKDVELRCDPISGHTALYWYRQSLGQGLEFLIYFQGNSAPDKSGLPSDRFSAERTGGSVSTLTIQRTQQEDSAVYLCASSSQGLNTGELFFGEGSRLTVL.

V is TRBV6-1 and J is TRBJ2-1, with 12 bases matching TRBD2. Unmatched junction bases numbered 9, after V lost 3 bases and J lost 0 bases. The CDR3 covers 19 residues. CDR1 is MNHNS and CDR2 is SASEGT in the germline V gene. CDR3 nucleotides: TGTGCCAGCAGTGATCCGGGACTAGCGGGTTTGAGCTCCTACAATGAGCAGTTCTTC. It yields the protein CASSDPGLAGLSSYNEQFF.

The chain uses TRBV19 and TRBJ1-3; no definite D call. This CDR3 contains 13 residues. Germline V gene data show CDR1 as LNHDA and CDR2 as SQIVND (reference sequence). V lost 6 bases, J lost 4 bases, and 10 bases lay in between. The CDR3 loop reads CASSERFGNTIYF. For the CDR3, the DNA is TGTGCCAGTAGCGAGAGGTTCGGAAACACCATATATTTT.

The chain links TRBV10-3 to TRBJ2-2; D might be TRBD1 (7 bases). Germline loops: CDR1 ENHRY, CDR2 SYGVKD. The CDR3 is 15 residues long. V gave up 3 bases and J gave up 2 bases, with 10 bases separating them. The CDR3 coding sequence is TGTGCCATCAGTGACAGGGGGACTAACACCGGGGAGCTGTTTTTT. Translated, it gives CAISDRGTNTGELFF.

The chain combines TRBV29-1 with TRBJ1-1; weak D call: TRBD1 (5 bases). The CDR3 is 11 amino acids. V gave up 8 bases and J gave up 3 bases, with 10 bases separating them. The germline CDR1 and CDR2 sequences are SQVTM and ANQGSEA. CDR3 sequence reads: CSSGLHTEAFF. CDR3 DNA sequence: TGCAGCTCGGGACTTCACACTGAAGCTTTCTTT.

V gene TRBV6-5 combines with J gene TRBJ1-1; D not resolved. The CDR3 has 15 amino acids. V was clipped by 0 bases and J by 1 base, with 9 bases between them. Germline CDR1 is MNHEY and CDR2 is SVGAGI. CDR3 DNA sequence: TGTGCCAGCAGTTACTCGGGCCACAGGAACACTGAAGCTTTCTTT. Its translation is CASSYSGHRNTEAFF.

The chain uses TRBV27 and TRBJ2-1; TRBD1 matches at 9 bases. The CDR3 sequence is 16 residues long. The V gene end was trimmed by 6 bases and the J gene end by 0 bases; junction bases not matched to a gene: 6. Germline CDR1 and CDR2: MNHEY and SMNVEV (reference sequence). The DNA for the CDR3 is TGTGCCAGCAGGAAACAGGGGGCGAGCTCCTACAATGAGCAGTTCTTC. Translating gives CASRKQGASSYNEQFF.

This sequence joins TRBV11-2 and TRBJ1-2, with D unclear. The length of the CDR3 is 14 residues. Germline CDR1 reads SGHAT; CDR2 reads FQNNGV. The V and J ends lost 3 bases and 2 bases respectively, with 10 bases between them. CDR3 sequence reads: CASSFTGGNYGYTF. Written as DNA, the CDR3 is TGTGCCAGCAGCTTTACGGGAGGAAACTATGGCTACACCTTC.

The chain combines TRBV30 with TRBJ1-1; 10 positions agree with TRBD1. Germline-derived CDR1 and CDR2 are GTSNPN and SVGIG (reference sequence). Trimming removed 6 bases from V and 4 bases from J; junction bases left unmatched: 5. The CDR3 runs 13 residues. CDR3 loop: CACRQGASTEAFF. The CDR3 nucleotides are TGTGCCTGCAGACAGGGGGCAAGCACTGAAGCTTTCTTT. The full variable domain, with the rest looked up from reference TRBV30 and TRBJ1-1, is SQTIHQWPATLVQPVGSPLSLECTVEGTSNPNLYWYRQAAGRGLQLLFYSVGIGQISSEVPQNLSASRPQDRQFILSSKKLLLSDSGFYLCACRQGASTEAFFGQGTRLTVV.

This CDR3 is CASSPISGQGGTEAFF. As DNA, the CDR3 is TGTGCCAGCTCACCCATATCGGGACAGGGTGGCACTGAAGCTTTCTTT. The chain links TRBV18 to TRBJ1-1, with 9 bases fitting TRBD1. The length of the CDR3 is 16 residues. Germline assignment: CDR1 KGHSH and CDR2 LQKENI. The trim removed 3 bases at V and 4 bases at J, leaving 9 bases unmatched. Together with reference TRBV18 and TRBJ1-1, the CDR3 gives the full variable domain: NAGVMQNPRHLVRRRGQEARLRCSPMKGHSHVYWYRQLPEEGLKFMVYLQKENIIDESGMPKERFSAEFPKEGPSILRIQQVVRGDSAAYFCASSPISGQGGTEAFFGQGTRLTVV.

The chain uses TRBV15 and TRBJ2-1; TRBD2 agrees at 8 bases. Losses at the gene ends were 0 bases for V and 7 bases for J; bases not matched to a gene: 5. CDR3 size: 15 residues. The V gene's germline CDR1 is LNHNV and CDR2 YYDKDF (reference sequence). CDR3 region: CATSREAGVGNEQFF. The CDR3 nucleotides read TGTGCCACCAGCAGAGAAGCGGGAGTAGGTAATGAGCAGTTCTTC.

The chain links TRBV6-5 to TRBJ1-1; 10 nucleotides align to TRBD1. The CDR3 extends over 15 amino acids. Germline CDR1 is MNHEY and CDR2 is SVGAGI. V lost 5 bases, J lost 4 bases, and 7 bases stayed unmatched. DNA of the CDR3: TGTGCCAGCAGTAGAGGGACAGGGGAGGGCACTGAAGCTTTCTTT. Protein sequence: CASSRGTGEGTEAFF.

The genes are TRBV18 and TRBJ1-1; perhaps TRBD1 as D (6 bases). Germline CDR1 is KGHSH and CDR2 is LQKENI. V dropped 5 bases and J dropped 0 bases, with 13 bases sitting between them. The CDR3 totals 15 residues. The chain's CDR3 is CASSRNRDLNTEAFF. CDR3 sequence (DNA): TGTGCCAGCTCAAGAAACAGGGATCTGAACACTGAAGCTTTCTTT.

The chain uses TRBV6-6 and TRBJ1-2, with D hard to call. The CDR3 length is 12 residues. V was clipped by 2 bases and J by 7 bases, with 8 bases between them. CDR1 and CDR2 from the germline V gene are MNHNY and SVGAGI (reference sequence). The CDR3 protein is CASSYERSGYTF. CDR3 DNA: TGTGCCAGCAGTTACGAAAGGAGTGGCTACACCTTC.

V and J are TRBV10-3 and TRBJ1-1; TRBD1 matches at 7 bases. Unmatched junction bases numbered 6, after V lost 4 bases and J lost 1 base. CDR1 ENHRY and CDR2 SYGVKD come from the germline V gene. CDR3 size: 15 residues. For the CDR3, the DNA is TGTGCCATCAGTGGTAGGGCAGGGGGGAACACTGAAGCTTTCTTT. It translates to CAISGRAGGNTEAFF.

The V and J genes are TRBV19 and TRBJ2-1; 11 bases fit TRBD1. The CDR3 has 15 amino acids. Trimming at V came to 5 bases and at J to 8 bases, leaving 8 bases not matched to a gene. CDR1 is LNHDA, CDR2 SQIVND, per germline (reference sequence). The CDR3 is CASSFGTGGAYEQFF. CDR3 DNA: TGTGCCAGTAGTTTTGGGACAGGGGGGGCGTATGAGCAGTTCTTC.

V is TRBV10-1 and J is TRBJ2-3, with D unresolved. Germline loops: CDR1 WNHNN, CDR2 SYGVQD (reference sequence). The CDR3 is made up of 13 amino acids. Trimming shortened V by 0 bases and J by 7 bases, and 8 bases separated the two germline ends. CDR3 region: CASSESGHYTQYF. The DNA for the CDR3 is TGCGCCAGCAGTGAGTCGGGCCATTATACGCAGTATTTT.